This T cell receptor beta chain appears in the sequencing data of a study of CD8 T cells in Susac syndrome (dated by TCRdb to between 2018 and 2021). Notes on the research overall: The study used repertoire sequencing to test whether antigen drove CD8+ T cell activation and differentiation in Susac syndrome.

Trimming removed 6 bases from V and 4 bases from J; the gene matches leave 15 bases unexplained. Counted from cysteine to phenylalanine, this CDR3 has 16 amino acids. Of the read, only the CDR3 DNA is kept; its 48 bases are in frame from base 1. Based on the germline V gene (reference sequence), the CDR1 and CDR2 sequences are DFQATT and SNEGSKA. What the authors observed across the whole study: The number of individuals in the TCR sequencing and HLA analysis was recognized as being relatively small.

RNA was extracted using the RNeasy kit, and about 0.45 to 1 microgram was reverse transcribed with random hexamers. TCR beta CDR3 regions were amplified with the immunoSEQ multiplex PCR assay covering 54 Vbeta and 13 Jbeta segments. Bias from PCR amplification was corrected by using a synthetic template baseline for primer optimization and for computational correction. The authors' analysis ran thus. Reads were annotated to V, D and J genes per IMGT and analyzed with immunoSEQ Analyzer, keeping only productive sequences. To calculate clonality, Shannon entropy was normalized by log2 of the number of productive unique sequences and then subtracted from one. Public and private clones were assessed among the 100 most prevalent clones of each patient and control. A clone was defined as Susac-specific if it was absent from the healthy and MS cohorts, from 950 to 1,300 published viral clones and from other ImmuneACCESS disease sequences. TCRdb ran its own pipeline on the public reads, namely fastp trimming at Q25 and MiXCR clone calling, and kept in-frame beta chains. Under each unique CDR3 protein, matching rows form one entry showing the most common genes and DNA. The V and J calls shown here were made by TCRdb, not taken from the authors' results. Recorded for this sample are about 210,000 distinct CDR3 sequences; approximately 95% of them occurred a single time. Roughly 0.1% of the sample lies in the top ten.

About this clonotype itself: Its recognized antigen is unknown. Base qualities were left out, and no much larger clone turns up one base away.

High-throughput TCR beta sequencing profiled peripheral blood CD8+ and CD4+ T cells from healthy donors, Susac syndrome patients and multiple sclerosis patients. The multiple sclerosis controls were treatment-naive patients whose relapsing-remitting disease, either stable or active, fulfilled the revised McDonald criteria. Bulk CD8+ and CD4+ T cells were purified magnetically by negative isolation, whereas CD8+ TEMRA cells were enriched by FACS. Blood was drawn into EDTA tubes, processed within 24 hours, and PBMCs were isolated by density gradient centrifugation. PBMCs intended for TCR sequencing were cryopreserved in liquid nitrogen and were subsequently thawed in a 37 degrees C water bath. The sorted or isolated CD4+, CD8+ and CD8+ TEMRA cells reached a purity of at least 90%.

Sequenced: CD4+ T cells from PBMCs. This receptor was obtained from a human donor with multiple sclerosis. The rearranged chain carries TRBV20-1 and TRBJ1-5; 7 junctional bases match TRBD1. In nucleotides, the sequence is TGCAGTGCCCAAAAGGAGCCAGGGGGGCCAAATCAGCCCCAGCATTTT. The resulting protein is CSAQKEPGGPNQPQHF.